This T cell receptor (beta chain) was identified during a study of T cell responses to AZD1222 COVID-19 vaccine. The germline gives CDR1 SGHKS, CDR2 YYEKEE (reference sequence). CDR3 length equals 13 residues. Between the trimmed V and J ends, which lost 4 bases and 4 bases, there was a span of 11 bases. Findings and limits, study-wide: Researchers took repertoire samples only after the peak T cell response had come.

In the case of this clone: Its antigen remains unknown.

Sequencing was performed with immunoSEQ multiplex PCR; in TCRdb, only in-frame clones are kept and a portion is missing. The sample lists about 120,000 clones; about nine tenths were seen once. This receptor was taken from an adult in good health. The V call is TRBV5-5, the J call TRBJ1-2, with D hard to call. The sample here was peripheral blood, taken on day 0 of AZD1222 vaccination. CDR3 sequence: CASSTTEGYGYTF. CDR3 nucleotides: TGTGCCAGCAGCACAACCGAGGGCTATGGCTACACCTTC.